Described below is a single T cell receptor beta chain sequence and its context. No antigen is known for it. Per-base quality was not reported, and no clone a single base away is much larger than it. The CDR3 starts with the cysteine, ends with the phenylalanine, and has 13 residues. The DNA shown is the 39-base CDR3, in frame from base 1. The V and J ends are trimmed by 3 bases and 6 bases, leaving 12 bases between them. Taken from the germline V gene, the CDR1 and CDR2 loops are SQVTM and ANQGSEA. These data come from a study of blood T cell repertoires in COVID-19 (dated by TCRdb to 2019 to 2021). About the study as a whole: Samples covering the acute and convalescent phases of COVID-19 were provided by collaborators in the United States, Italy and Spain. Samples were obtained from the ongoing ImmuneRACE study (first 160 participants) and from 1,254 subjects provided by 6 global collaborators. Sample metadata almost always included a de-identified subject ID, COVID-19 status, age in years and sex. HLA class I and class II types, where available, came from metadata supplied by the sample provider rather than from assay-based typing. The repertoires were released in a freely available public database intended as a resource for research on the immune response to SARS-CoV-2. The material from the prospective study consisted of cDNA or gDNA derived from T cells, B-cell-depleted T cells, or PBMCs. Subjects who had been exposed to COVID-19, were actively infected with it, or had recovered from it provided the deeply sampled blood TCRbeta repertoires that made up the dataset. On the study overall, not on this receptor specifically: How much clinical and demographic metadata was included differed by source and by participant, and the metadata was provided uncurated.

In Seattle, one collaborating source enrolled patients while the infection was active and tracked those patients longitudinally over the course of disease. The collaborating institutions used their own protocols to collect whole blood in K2EDTA tubes. Collaborator samples were shipped for TCRbeta analysis as frozen whole blood, isolated PBMCs, or DNA extracted from either sample type. TCRbeta CDR3 regions were amplified from genomic DNA using the immunoSEQ Assay, a bias-controlled multiplex PCR. Processing in the source paper ran as follows. Nucleated cell counts per sample were estimated from amplification of reference gene primers within the assay. To quantify the absolute abundance of each unique TCRbeta CDR3 rearrangement, sequence reads were collapsed and filtered. For each sample, productive Simpson clonality was calculated as the square root of Simpson's diversity index across productive rearrangements. TCRdb took over this immuneACCESS table, retaining in-frame rearrangements with V and J assigned. Such tables are incomplete; in checked studies, under half of the missing clones stem from an unresolved V gene, and the remainder is unexplained. V and J calls and clone size are those listed in that table; D and trimming were worked out from the DNA. This sample holds under 90,000 clones; roughly 87% were observed only once. Roughly 3.2% of the sample lies in the top ten.

This receptor was obtained from a woman aged 45-59 years with COVID-19, enrolled during active disease. The rearrangement combines TRBV29-1 with TRBJ2-4; TRBD1 is possibly the D segment (7 matching bases). Specimen: peripheral blood. The nucleotide sequence is given as TGCAGCGTTGAGGCAGGGGGAGGAAACATTCAGTACTTC. Its translation reads: CSVEAGGGNIQYF.